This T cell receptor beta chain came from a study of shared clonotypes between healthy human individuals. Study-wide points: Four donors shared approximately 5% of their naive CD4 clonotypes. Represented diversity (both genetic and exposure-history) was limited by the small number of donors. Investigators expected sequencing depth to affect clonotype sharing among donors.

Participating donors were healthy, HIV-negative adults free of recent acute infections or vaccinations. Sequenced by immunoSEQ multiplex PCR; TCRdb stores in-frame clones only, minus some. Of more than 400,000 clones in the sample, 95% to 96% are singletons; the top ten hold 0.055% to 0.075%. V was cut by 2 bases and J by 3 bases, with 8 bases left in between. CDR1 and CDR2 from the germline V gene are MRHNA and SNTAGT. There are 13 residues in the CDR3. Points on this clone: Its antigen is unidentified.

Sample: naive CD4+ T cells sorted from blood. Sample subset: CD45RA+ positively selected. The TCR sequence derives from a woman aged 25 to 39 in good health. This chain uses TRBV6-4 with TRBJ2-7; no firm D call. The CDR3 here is CASSDSRVYEQYF. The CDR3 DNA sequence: TGTGCCAGCAGTGACAGTCGAGTCTACGAGCAGTACTTC.